The 12 T cell receptor beta chains presented below share a single source sample, sequenced in a study of cytomegalovirus exposure and HLA in healthy donors (dated by TCRdb to the late 2010s). Library generation was performed with the immunoSEQ multiplex PCR assay. A mixture of 60 forward primers for TCR Vbeta segments and 13 reverse primers for TCR Jbeta segments was used in the multiplex PCR. Entries here come from immuneACCESS through TCRdb and include only in-frame sequences with V and J called. Some clones fail to appear in such tables; in the studies checked, an unresolved V gene covers under half of the shortfall, and the cause of the remainder is unknown. Across this sample there are under 200,000 clones, with around 78% seen only once. Together, the top ten hold about 1.9% of the sample. Specimen: PBMCs. Receptor source: a woman under 40 in good health and CMV-seropositive.

V is TRBV7-9 and J is TRBJ2-1; D possibly corresponds to TRBD2 (6 bases). The germline CDR1 and CDR2 sequences are SEHNR and FQNEAQ (reference sequence). The CDR3 consists of 13 residues. V was pared by 4 bases and J by 8 bases, with 12 bases between. In DNA form, the CDR3 reads TGTGCCAGCAGCTCTCGGGAGTTCTATGAGCAGTTCTTC. As protein: CASSSREFYEQFF.

The chain employs TRBV28 and TRBJ1-5, with 7 bases fitting TRBD1. The CDR3 covers 15 residues. Germline V gene lookup returns CDR1 MDHEN and CDR2 SYDVKM. The V and J ends lost 2 bases and 3 bases, in that order; junction bases with no gene match: 4. CDR3 region: CASSLGGGVNQPQHF. The CDR3 DNA sequence: TGTGCCAGCAGTTTAGGAGGGGGCGTCAATCAGCCCCAGCATTTT.

The chain has TRBV7-6 and TRBJ2-7; 7 positions match TRBD2. The trim removed 3 bases at V and 0 bases at J, leaving 14 bases unmatched. Germline V gene lookup returns CDR1 SGHVS and CDR2 FNYEAQ. There are 18 residues in the CDR3. The DNA for the CDR3 is TGTGCCAGCAGCTTGGCGAGCGCGACGGGAGGTGCCTCCTACGAGCAGTACTTC. Protein product: CASSLASATGGASYEQYF.

The V and J genes are TRBV4-3 and TRBJ1-3; the match to TRBD1 covers 7 bases. Per the germline V gene, CDR1 is LGHNA and CDR2 is YSLEER. Germline trimming cut 3 bases from V and 3 bases from J; bases unmatched to any gene: 2. The CDR3 is made up of 14 amino acids. CDR3 DNA: TGCGCCAGCAGCCAGACAGGGAATGGAAACACCATATATTTT. Translated, it gives CASSQTGNGNTIYF.

The chain uses TRBV29-1 and TRBJ2-1; possibly TRBD2 for D (6 bases). Trimming left V 7 bases short and J 1 base short, with 11 bases between. This CDR3 spans 13 amino acids. Germline V gene sequence: CDR1 SQVTM, CDR2 ANQGSEA. CDR3 sequence (DNA): TGCAGCGGATACGGGACTTCCTACAATGAGCAGTTCTTC. It codes for CSGYGTSYNEQFF.

The table lists this clone with a count of one. The chain joins TRBV10-3 to TRBJ1-5, with TRBD1 identical over 9 bases. The CDR3 has 15 residues. V shed 8 bases and J 3 bases; nucleotides not matched to a gene: 8. The germline V gene has CDR1 ENHRY and CDR2 SYGVKD. The CDR3 nucleotides are TGTGCCATCGGCGAGGGACAGGGCAACAATCAGCCCCAGCATTTT. Protein sequence: CAIGEGQGNNQPQHF.

This clone is a singleton in its sample. The gene calls are TRBV15 and TRBJ2-7; the match to TRBD2 covers 10 bases. This CDR3 is 17 amino acids long. V lost 0 bases to trimming and J lost 1 base; unmatched junction nucleotides: 6. Germline CDR1 and CDR2: LNHNV and YYDKDF (reference sequence). The CDR3 bases are TGTGCCACCAGCAGAGATGATCGGACTAGCGGTTCCTACGAGCAGTACTTC. Translated, it gives CATSRDDRTSGSYEQYF. Combining the CDR3 with reference TRBV15 and TRBJ2-7 gives the whole variable domain DAMVIQNPRYQVTQFGKPVTLSCSQTLNHNVMYWYQQKSSQAPKLLFHYYDKDFNNEADTPDNFQSRRPNTSFCFLDIRSPGLGDTAMYLCATSRDDRTSGSYEQYFGPGTRLTVT.

CDR3 sequence reads: CAWETGRGTDTQYF. The CDR3 DNA sequence: TGTGCCTGGGAAACAGGGAGGGGCACAGATACGCAGTATTTT. The chain joins TRBV2 to TRBJ2-3, with TRBD2 as a possible D gene (7 bases). The CDR3 loop spans 14 amino acids. Between the trimmed V and J ends, which lost 11 bases and 1 base, there was a span of 16 bases. The germline gives CDR1 SNHLY, CDR2 FYNNEI.

This clone has just a few counts. The V gene is TRBV7-9, the J gene TRBJ2-7; weak D call: TRBD1 (5 bases). This CDR3 is built from 13 residues. V was pared by 2 bases and J by 1 base, with 6 bases between. Germline lookup yields CDR1 SEHNR and CDR2 FQNEAQ (reference sequence). The CDR3 here is CASSLSGSYEQYF. As DNA, the CDR3 is TGTGCCAGCAGCTTATCAGGGTCCTACGAGCAGTACTTC.

The chain uses TRBV27 and TRBJ1-4; 9 bases fit TRBD1. The CDR3 covers 18 residues. Germline CDR1 is MNHEY and CDR2 is SMNVEV (reference sequence). With V trimmed by 4 bases and J by 6 bases, 15 bases remained unmatched. CDR3 bases: TGTGCCAGCAGTTCCCACAAGCTCACGACAGGGGGATATGAAAAACTGTTTTTT. Amino acid sequence: CASSSHKLTTGGYEKLFF.

CDR3 nucleotides: TGTGCCAGCAGCCAATTATCCGGGACAGACTACAATGAGCAGTTCTTC. This encodes CASSQLSGTDYNEQFF. This chain joins TRBV11-2 and TRBJ2-1; 7 bases agree with TRBD1. The CDR3 loop spans 16 amino acids. V shed 5 bases, J shed 3 bases, and the junction held 10 bases outside the gene matches. Germline CDR1 SGHAT, CDR2 FQNNGV.

This clone was detected once. This chain connects TRBV18 to TRBJ1-2; TRBD1 agrees at 7 bases. Germline CDR1 KGHSH, CDR2 LQKENI. The CDR3 spans 16 residues. With V trimmed by 4 bases and J by 1 base, 9 bases remained unmatched. The CDR3 DNA reads as TGTGCCAGCTCACGTGACAGGGCAGCCCTTAACTATGGCTACACCTTC. Translation gives CASSRDRAALNYGYTF.